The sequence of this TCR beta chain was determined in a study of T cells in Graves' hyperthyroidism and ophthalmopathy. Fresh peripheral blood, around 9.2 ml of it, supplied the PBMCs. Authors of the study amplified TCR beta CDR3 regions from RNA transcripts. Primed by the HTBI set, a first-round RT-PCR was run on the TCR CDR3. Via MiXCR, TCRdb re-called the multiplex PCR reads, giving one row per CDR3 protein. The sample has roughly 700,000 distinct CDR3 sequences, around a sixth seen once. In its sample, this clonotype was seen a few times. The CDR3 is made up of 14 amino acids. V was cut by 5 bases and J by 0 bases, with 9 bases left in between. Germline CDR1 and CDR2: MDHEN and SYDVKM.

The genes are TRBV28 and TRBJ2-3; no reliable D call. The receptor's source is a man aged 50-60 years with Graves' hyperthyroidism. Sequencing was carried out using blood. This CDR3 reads CASSPQESTDTQYF. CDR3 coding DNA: TGTGCCAGCAGTCCCCAGGAGAGCACAGATACGCAGTATTTT.